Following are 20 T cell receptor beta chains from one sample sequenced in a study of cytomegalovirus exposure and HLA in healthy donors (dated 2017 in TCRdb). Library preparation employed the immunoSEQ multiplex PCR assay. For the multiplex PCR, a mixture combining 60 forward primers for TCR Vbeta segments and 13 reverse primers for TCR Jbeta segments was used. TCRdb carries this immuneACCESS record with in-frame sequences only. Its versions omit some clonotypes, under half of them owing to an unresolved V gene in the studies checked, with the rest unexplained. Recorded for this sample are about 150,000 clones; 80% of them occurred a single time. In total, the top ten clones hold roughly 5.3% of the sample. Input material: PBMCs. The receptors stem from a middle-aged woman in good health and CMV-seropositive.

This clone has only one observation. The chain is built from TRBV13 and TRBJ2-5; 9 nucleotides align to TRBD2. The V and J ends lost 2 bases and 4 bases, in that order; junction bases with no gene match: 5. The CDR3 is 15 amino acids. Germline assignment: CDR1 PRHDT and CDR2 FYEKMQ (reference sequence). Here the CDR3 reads CASSLTREGRETQYF. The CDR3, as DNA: TGTGCCAGCAGCTTAACGCGGGAGGGGCGAGAGACCCAGTACTTC.

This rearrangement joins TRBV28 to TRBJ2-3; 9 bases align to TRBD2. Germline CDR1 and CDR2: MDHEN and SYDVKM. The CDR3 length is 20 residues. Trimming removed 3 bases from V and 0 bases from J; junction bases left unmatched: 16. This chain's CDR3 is CASSFPFLQAGGPSTDTQYF. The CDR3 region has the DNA TGTGCCAGCAGTTTCCCCTTTTTACAAGCGGGAGGCCCTAGCACAGATACGCAGTATTTT.

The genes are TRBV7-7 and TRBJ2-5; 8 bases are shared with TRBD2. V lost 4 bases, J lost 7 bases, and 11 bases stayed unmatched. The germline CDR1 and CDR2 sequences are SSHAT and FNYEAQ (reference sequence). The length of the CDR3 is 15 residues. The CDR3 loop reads CASSSTRTSSGTQYF. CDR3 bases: TGTGCCAGCAGCTCCACCCGGACTAGCTCTGGGACCCAGTACTTC.

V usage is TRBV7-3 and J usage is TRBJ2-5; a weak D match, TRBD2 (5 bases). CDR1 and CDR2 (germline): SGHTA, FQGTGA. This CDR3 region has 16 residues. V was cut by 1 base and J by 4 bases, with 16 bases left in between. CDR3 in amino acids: CASSLSAGGLGETQYF. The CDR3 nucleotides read TGTGCCAGCAGCTTAAGTGCGGGCGGTTTAGGAGAGACCCAGTACTTC.

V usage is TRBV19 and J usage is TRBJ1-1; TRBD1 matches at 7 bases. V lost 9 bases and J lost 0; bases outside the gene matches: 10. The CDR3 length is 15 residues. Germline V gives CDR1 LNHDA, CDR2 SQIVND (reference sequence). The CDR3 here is CASLDRAGMNTEAFF. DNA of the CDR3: TGTGCCAGCCTTGACAGGGCTGGGATGAACACTGAAGCTTTCTTT.

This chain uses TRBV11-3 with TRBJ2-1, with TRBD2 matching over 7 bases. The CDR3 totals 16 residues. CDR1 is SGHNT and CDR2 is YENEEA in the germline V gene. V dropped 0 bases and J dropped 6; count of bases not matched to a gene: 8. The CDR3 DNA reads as TGTGCCAGCAGCTTAGATCTGGCGGGAGTGATCAATGAGCAGTTCTTC. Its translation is CASSLDLAGVINEQFF.

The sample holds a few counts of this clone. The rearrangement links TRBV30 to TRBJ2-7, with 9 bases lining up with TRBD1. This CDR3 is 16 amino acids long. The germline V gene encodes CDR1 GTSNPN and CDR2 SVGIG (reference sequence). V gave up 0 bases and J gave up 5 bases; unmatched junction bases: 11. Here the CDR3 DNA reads TGTGCCTGGAGTGTAAGCAGAACAGGGGGCAGGAACGAGCAGTACTTC. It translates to CAWSVSRTGGRNEQYF. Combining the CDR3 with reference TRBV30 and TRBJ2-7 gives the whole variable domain SQTIHQWPATLVQPVGSPLSLECTVEGTSNPNLYWYRQAAGRGLQLLFYSVGIGQISSEVPQNLSASRPQDRQFILSSKKLLLSDSGFYLCAWSVSRTGGRNEQYFGPGTRLTVT.

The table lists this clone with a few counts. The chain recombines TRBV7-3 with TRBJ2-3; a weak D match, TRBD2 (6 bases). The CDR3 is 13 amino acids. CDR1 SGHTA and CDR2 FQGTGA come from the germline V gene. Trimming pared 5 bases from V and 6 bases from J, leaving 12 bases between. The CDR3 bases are TGTGCCAGCAGCATCGGGAGTTTTGATACGCAGTATTTT. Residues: CASSIGSFDTQYF.

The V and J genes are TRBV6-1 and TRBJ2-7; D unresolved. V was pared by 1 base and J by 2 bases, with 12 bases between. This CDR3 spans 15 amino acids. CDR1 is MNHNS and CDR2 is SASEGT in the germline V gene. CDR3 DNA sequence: TGTGCCAGCAGTGAAGGAGGTTATGGTCCCTACGAGCAGTACTTC. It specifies CASSEGGYGPYEQYF.

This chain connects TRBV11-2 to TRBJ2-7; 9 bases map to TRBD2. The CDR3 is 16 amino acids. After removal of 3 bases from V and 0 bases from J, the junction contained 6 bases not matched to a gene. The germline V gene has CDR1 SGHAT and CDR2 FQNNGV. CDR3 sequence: CASSFFISGSSYEQYF. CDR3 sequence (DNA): TGTGCCAGCAGCTTTTTCATTAGCGGGAGCTCCTACGAGCAGTACTTC.

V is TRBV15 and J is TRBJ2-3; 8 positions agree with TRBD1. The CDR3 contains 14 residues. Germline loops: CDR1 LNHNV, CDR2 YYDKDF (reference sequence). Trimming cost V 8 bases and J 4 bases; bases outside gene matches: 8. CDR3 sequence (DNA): TGTGCCACCGCGGACAGGGAAATGGCAGATACGCAGTATTTT. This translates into CATADREMADTQYF.

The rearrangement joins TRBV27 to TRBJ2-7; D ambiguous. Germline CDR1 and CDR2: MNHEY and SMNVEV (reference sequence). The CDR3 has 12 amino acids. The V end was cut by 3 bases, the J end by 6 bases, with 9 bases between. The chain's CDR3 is CASSFVGSEQYF. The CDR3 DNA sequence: TGTGCCAGCAGTTTTGTGGGCTCCGAGCAGTACTTC.

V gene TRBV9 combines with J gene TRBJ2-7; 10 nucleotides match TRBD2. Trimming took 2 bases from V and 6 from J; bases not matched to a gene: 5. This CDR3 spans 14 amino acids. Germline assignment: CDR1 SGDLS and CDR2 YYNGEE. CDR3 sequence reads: CASSVLAGAGEQYF. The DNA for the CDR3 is TGTGCCAGCAGCGTTCTAGCGGGAGCTGGCGAGCAGTACTTC. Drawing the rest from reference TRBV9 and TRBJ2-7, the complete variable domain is DSGVTQTPKHLITATGQRVTLRCSPRSGDLSVYWYQQSLDQGLQFLIQYYNGEERAKGNILERFSAQQFPDLHSELNLSSLELGDSALYFCASSVLAGAGEQYFGPGTRLTVT.

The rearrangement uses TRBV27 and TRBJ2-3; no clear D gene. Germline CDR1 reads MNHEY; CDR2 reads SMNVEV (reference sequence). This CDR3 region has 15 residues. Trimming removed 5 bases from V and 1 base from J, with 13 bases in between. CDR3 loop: CASSLRGGGTDTQYF. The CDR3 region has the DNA TGTGCCAGCAGTCTACGAGGCGGAGGCACAGATACGCAGTATTTT.

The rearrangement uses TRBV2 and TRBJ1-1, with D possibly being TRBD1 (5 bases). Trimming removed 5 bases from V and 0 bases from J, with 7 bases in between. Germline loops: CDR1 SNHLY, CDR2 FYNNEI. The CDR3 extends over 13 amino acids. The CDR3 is CASSQGLNTEAFF. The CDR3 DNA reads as TGTGCCAGCAGTCAGGGTCTGAACACTGAAGCTTTCTTT.

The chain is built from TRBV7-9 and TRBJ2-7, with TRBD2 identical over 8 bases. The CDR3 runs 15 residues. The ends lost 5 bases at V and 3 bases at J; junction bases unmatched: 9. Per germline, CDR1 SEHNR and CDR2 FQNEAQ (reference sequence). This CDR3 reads CASSPVGGRNYEQYF. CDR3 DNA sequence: TGTGCCAGCAGCCCCGTCGGCGGGAGGAACTACGAGCAGTACTTC.

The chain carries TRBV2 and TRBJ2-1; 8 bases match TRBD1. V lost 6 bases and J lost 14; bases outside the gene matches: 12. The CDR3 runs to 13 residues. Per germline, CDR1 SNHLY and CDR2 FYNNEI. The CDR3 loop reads CASRETGAPMKFF. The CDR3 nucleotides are TGTGCCAGCAGGGAGACAGGGGCCCCGATGAAGTTCTTC.

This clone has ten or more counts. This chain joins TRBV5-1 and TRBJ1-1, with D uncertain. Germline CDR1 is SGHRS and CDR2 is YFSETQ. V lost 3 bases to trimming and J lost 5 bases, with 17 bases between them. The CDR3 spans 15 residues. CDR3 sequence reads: CASSSGLPTGTEAFF. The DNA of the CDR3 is TGCGCCAGCAGCTCCGGACTTCCAACGGGGACTGAAGCTTTCTTT. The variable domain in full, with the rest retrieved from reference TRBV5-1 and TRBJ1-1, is KAGVTQTPRYLIKTRGQQVTLSCSPISGHRSVSWYQQTPGQGLQFLFEYFSETQRNKGNFPGRFSGRQFSNSRSEMNVSTLELGDSALYLCASSSGLPTGTEAFFGQGTRLTVV.

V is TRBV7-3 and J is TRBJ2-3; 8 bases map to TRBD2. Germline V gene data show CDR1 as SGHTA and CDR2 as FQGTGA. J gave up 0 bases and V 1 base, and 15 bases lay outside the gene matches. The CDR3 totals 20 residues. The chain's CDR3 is CASSLKGKTSGESSTDTQYF. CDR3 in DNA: TGTGCCAGCAGCTTAAAGGGGAAAACTAGCGGAGAATCTAGCACAGATACGCAGTATTTT.

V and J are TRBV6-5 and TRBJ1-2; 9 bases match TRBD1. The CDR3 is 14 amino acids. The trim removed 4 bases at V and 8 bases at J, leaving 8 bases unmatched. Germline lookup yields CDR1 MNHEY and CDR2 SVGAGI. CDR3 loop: CASSLGQGLWGYTF. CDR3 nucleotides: TGTGCCAGCAGTTTGGGACAGGGCCTTTGGGGCTACACCTTC.